This entry describes one T cell receptor beta chain. Authors' data handling: It was from reference gene primer amplification that nucleated cell counts were estimated. Repertoires were generated with immunoSEQ multiplex PCR, while TCRdb's copy carries only in-frame clones and drops some. V and J calls and clone size come straight from that table; D and trimming were deduced from the DNA. The table lists about 260,000 clones, more than 75% of them singletons. This sample is drawn from a study of blood T cell repertoires in COVID-19. At the level of the study: The samples span acute and convalescent COVID-19 from the United States, Italy and Spain. Sample material is recorded as cDNA or gDNA derived from T cells, B-cell-depleted T cells, or PBMCs.

Germline V gene lookup returns CDR1 MNHNY and CDR2 SVGAGI (reference sequence). The CDR3 totals 15 residues. V lost 7 bases, J lost 3 bases, and 17 bases lay in between. The chain couples TRBV6-6 to TRBJ2-3, with D tentatively TRBD1 (7 bases). Sequencing was performed on peripheral blood. The source of this sequence is a woman aged 40-49 years who had recovered from COVID-19. CDR3 residues: CASTTGAGGTDTQYF. In DNA, the CDR3 is TGTGCCAGCACTACAGGGGCAGGGGGGACAGATACGCAGTATTTT.